These 3 T cell receptor beta chains were sequenced from one sample in a study of T-cell memory formation after mild COVID-19. TCRdb used MiXCR to reprocess the 5' RACE reads, holding one entry per CDR3 protein. The sample yields around 150,000 distinct CDR3 sequences, roughly 31% seen once. The material sequenced was PBMCs or a T cell subset sorted from them (not recorded which). These receptors were collected from an adult woman who had mild COVID-19 (a few samples of this study predate the infection). Cell type and time point are not known.

This rearrangement joins TRBV7-9 to TRBJ2-5, with 7 nucleotides matching TRBD2. The CDR3 length is 15 residues. Germline V CDR1 and CDR2: SEHNR, FQNEAQ (reference sequence). V lost 6 bases to trimming and J lost 1 base; unmatched junction nucleotides: 8. The DNA of the CDR3 is TGTGCCAGCAGGCCGACTAGCAGTGGCCAAGAGACCCAGTACTTC. Its translation is CASRPTSSGQETQYF.

The chain is built from TRBV5-5 and TRBJ1-4; D not certain. Trimming took off 4 bases at V and 0 bases at J, with 16 bases between the two ends. This CDR3 is built from 17 residues. From germline, CDR1 is SGHKS and CDR2 YYEKEE (reference sequence). CDR3 DNA: TGTGCCAGCAGCCCGACTCTTTCACGAGCAACTAATGAAAAACTGTTTTTT. This translates into CASSPTLSRATNEKLFF.

The V gene is TRBV29-1, the J gene TRBJ2-6; perhaps TRBD1 as D (5 bases). This CDR3 comprises 17 residues. CDR1 and CDR2 from the germline V gene are SQVTM and ANQGSEA. V was pared by 7 bases and J by 4 bases, with 23 bases between. CDR3 residues: CSAVRADRRRGANVLTF. The CDR3 region has the DNA TGCAGCGCGGTCAGGGCCGACCGCCGTAGGGGGGCCAACGTCCTGACTTTC.